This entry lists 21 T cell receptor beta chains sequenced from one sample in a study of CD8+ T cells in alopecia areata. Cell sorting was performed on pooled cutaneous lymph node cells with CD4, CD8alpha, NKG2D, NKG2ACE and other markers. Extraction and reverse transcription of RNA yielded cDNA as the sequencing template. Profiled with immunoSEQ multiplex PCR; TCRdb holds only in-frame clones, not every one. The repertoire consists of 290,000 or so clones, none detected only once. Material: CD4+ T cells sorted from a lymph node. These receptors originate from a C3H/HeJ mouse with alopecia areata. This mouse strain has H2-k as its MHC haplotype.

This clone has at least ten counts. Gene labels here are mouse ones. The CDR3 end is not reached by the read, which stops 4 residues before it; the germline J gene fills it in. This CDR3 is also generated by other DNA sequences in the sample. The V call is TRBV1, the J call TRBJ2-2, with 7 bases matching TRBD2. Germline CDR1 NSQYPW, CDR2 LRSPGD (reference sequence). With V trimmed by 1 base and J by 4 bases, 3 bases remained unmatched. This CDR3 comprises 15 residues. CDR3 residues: CTCSAGGGGTGQLYF. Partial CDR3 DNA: TGCACCTGCAGTGCAGGGGGGGGTGGCACCGGG.

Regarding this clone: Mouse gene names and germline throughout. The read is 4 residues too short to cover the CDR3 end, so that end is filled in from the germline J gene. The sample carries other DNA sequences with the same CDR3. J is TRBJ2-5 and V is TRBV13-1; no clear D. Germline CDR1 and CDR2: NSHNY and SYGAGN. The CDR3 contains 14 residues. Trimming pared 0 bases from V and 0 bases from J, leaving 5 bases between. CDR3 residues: CASSDAGNQDTQYF. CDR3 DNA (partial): TGTGCCAGCAGTGATGCAGGAAACCAAGAC.

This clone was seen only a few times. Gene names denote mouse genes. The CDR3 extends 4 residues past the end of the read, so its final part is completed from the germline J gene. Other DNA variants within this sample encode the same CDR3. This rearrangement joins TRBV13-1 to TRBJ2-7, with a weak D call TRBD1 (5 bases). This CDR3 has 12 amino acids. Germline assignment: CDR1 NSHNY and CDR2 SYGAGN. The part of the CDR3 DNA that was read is TGTGCCAGCAGTGATCGACAGTAT. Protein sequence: CASSDRQY. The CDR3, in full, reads CASSDRQYEQYF.

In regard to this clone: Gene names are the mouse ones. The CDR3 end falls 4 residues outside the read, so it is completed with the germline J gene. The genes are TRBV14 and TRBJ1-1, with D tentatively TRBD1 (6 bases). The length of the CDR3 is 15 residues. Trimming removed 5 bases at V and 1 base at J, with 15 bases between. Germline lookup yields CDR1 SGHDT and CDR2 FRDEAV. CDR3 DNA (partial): TGTGCCAGCAGCCCACCAGGGGAGGAAAACACA. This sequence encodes CASSPPGEENT. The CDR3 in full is CASSPPGEENTEVFF.

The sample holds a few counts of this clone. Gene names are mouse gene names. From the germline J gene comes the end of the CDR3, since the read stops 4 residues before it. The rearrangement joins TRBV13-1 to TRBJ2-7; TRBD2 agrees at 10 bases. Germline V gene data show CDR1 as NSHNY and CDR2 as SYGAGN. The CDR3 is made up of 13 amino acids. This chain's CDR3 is CASSGLGAYEQYF. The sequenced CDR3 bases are TGTGCCAGCAGCGGACTGGGGGCATAT.

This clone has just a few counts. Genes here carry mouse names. The CDR3 DNA, read in part, is TGCACCTGCAGTGCAGACGGCTGGGGGGGTGCAGAA. It yields the protein CTCSADGWGGAE. The whole CDR3 sequence reads CTCSADGWGGAETLYF. The chain employs TRBV1 and TRBJ2-3; 8 bases align to TRBD2. The CDR3 extends 4 residues past the end of the read, so its final part is completed from the germline J gene. The germline V gene encodes CDR1 NSQYPW and CDR2 LRSPGD (reference sequence). J gave up 1 base and V 0 bases, and 3 bases lay outside the gene matches. The CDR3 totals 16 residues.

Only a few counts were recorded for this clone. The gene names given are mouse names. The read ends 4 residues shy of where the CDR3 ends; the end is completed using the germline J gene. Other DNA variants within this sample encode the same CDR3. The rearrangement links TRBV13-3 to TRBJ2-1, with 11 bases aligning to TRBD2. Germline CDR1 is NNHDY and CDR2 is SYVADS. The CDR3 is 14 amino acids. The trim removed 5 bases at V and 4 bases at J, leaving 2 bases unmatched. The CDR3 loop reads CASRRDWGYAEQFF. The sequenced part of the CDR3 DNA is TGTGCCAGCAGACGGGACTGGGGGTATGCT.

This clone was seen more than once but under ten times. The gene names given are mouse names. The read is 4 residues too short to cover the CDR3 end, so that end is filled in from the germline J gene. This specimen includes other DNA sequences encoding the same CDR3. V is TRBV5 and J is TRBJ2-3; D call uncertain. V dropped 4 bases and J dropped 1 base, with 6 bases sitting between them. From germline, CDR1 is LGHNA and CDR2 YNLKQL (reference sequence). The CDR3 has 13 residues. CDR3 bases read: TGTGCCAGCAGCCCCGAGGGTGCAGAA. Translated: CASSPEGAE. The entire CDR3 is CASSPEGAETLYF.

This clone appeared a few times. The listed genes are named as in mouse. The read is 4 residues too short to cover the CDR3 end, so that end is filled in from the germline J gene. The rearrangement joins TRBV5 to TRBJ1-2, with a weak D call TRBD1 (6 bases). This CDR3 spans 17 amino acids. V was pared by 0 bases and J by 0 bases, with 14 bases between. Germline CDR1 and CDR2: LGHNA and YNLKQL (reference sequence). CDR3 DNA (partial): TGTGCCAGCAGCCAAGAACCCAGGCAGGGGCCAAACTCC. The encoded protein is CASSQEPRQGPNS. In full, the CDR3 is CASSQEPRQGPNSDYTF.

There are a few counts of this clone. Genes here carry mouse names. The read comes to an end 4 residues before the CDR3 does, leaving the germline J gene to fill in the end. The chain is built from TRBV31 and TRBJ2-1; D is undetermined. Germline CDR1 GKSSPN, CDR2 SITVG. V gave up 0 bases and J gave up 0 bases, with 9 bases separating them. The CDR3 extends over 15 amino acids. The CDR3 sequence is CAWSLEGYNYAEQFF. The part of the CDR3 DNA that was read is TGTGCCTGGAGTCTAGAGGGTTATAACTATGCT.

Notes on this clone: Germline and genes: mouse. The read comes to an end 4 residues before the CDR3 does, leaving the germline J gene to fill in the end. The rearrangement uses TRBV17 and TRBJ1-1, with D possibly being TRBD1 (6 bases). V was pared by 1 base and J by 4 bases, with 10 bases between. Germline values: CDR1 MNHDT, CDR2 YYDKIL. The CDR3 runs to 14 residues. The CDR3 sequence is CASSRARGGTEVFF. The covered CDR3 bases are TGTGCTAGCAGTAGAGCCAGGGGAGGCACA.

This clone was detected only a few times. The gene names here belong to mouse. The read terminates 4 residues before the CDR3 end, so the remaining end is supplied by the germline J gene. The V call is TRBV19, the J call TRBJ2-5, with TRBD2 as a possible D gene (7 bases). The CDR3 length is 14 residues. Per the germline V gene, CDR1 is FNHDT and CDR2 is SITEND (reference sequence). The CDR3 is CASSIWGARDTQYF. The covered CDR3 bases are TGTGCCAGCAGTATTTGGGGGGCGCGCGAC.

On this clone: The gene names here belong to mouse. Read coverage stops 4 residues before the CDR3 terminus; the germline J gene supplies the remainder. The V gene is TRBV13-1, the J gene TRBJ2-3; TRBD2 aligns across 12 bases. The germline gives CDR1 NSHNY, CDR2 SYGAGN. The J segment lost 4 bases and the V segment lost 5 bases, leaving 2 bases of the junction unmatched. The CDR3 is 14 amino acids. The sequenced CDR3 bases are TGTGCCAGCAGGGGACTGGGGGGTTCAGAA. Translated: CASRGLGGSE. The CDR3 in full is CASRGLGGSETLYF.

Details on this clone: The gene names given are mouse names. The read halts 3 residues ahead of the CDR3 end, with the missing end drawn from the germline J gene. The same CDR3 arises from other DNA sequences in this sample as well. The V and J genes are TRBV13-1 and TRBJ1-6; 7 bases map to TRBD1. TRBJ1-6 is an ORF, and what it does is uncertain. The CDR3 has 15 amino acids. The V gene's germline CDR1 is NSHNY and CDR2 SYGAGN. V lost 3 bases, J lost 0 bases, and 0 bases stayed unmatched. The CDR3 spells CASSGQGSYNSPLYF. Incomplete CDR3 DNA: TGTGCCAGCAGTGGACAGGGTTCCTATAATTCGCCC.

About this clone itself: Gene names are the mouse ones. This CDR3 is CASSIGRGRDTEVFF. The DNA read from the CDR3 is TGTGCCAGCAGTATCGGCAGGGGGCGAGACACA. The chain carries TRBV19 and TRBJ1-1; 8 nucleotides align to TRBD1. The read ends 4 residues shy of where the CDR3 ends; the end is completed using the germline J gene. The ends lost 2 bases at V and 3 bases at J; junction bases unmatched: 6. The germline V gene encodes CDR1 FNHDT and CDR2 SITEND (reference sequence). The CDR3 consists of 15 residues.

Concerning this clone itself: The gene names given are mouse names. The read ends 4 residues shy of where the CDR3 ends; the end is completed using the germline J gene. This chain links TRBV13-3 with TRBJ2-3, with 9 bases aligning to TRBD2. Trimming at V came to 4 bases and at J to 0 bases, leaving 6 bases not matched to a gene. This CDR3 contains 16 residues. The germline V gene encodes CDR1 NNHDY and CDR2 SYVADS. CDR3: CASSLDWGPSAETLYF. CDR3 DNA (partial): TGTGCCAGCAGTCTGGACTGGGGCCCTAGTGCAGAA.

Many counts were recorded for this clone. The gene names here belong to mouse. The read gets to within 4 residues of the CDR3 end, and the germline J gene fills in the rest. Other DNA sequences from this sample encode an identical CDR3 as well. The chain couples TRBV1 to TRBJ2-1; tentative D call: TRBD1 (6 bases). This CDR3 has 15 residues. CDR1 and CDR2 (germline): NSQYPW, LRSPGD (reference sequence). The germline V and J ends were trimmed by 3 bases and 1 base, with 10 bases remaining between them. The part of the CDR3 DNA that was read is TGCACCTGCAGTGCGCCGGGACAAAACTATGCT. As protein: CTCSAPGQNYA. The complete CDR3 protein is CTCSAPGQNYAEQFF.

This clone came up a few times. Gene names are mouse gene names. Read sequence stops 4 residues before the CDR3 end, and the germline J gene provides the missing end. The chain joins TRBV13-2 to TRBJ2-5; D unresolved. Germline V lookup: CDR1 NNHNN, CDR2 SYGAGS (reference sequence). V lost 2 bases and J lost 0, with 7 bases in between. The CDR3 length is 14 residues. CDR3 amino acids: CASGEQTNQDTQYF. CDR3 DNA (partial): TGTGCCAGCGGTGAGCAGACAAACCAAGAC.

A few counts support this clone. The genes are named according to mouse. CDR3 sequence reads: CASRNWGGDTQYF. The CDR3 DNA, read in part, is TGTGCCAGCAGGAACTGGGGAGGGGAC. The chain employs TRBV19 and TRBJ2-5; TRBD2 agrees at 7 bases. The DNA ends 4 residues before the CDR3 does, and the rest of the CDR3 is filled in from the germline J gene. This CDR3 is built from 13 residues. Germline CDR1 FNHDT, CDR2 SITEND (reference sequence).

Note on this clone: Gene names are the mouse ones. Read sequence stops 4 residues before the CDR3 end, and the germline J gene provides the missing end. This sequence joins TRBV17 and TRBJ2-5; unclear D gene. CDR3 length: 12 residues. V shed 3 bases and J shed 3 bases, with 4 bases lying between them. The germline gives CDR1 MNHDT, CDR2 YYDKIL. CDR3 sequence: CASSSRQDTQYF. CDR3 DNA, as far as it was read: TGTGCTAGCAGTAGTAGGCAAGAC.

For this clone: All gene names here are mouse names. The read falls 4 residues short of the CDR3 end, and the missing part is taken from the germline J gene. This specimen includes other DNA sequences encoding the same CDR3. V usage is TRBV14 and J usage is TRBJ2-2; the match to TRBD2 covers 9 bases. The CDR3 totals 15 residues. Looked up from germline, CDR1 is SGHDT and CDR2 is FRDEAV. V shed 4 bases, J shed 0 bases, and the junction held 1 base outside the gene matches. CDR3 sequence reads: CASSRLGANTGQLYF. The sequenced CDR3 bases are TGTGCCAGCAGTAGACTGGGGGCAAACACCGGG.